The clone carrying this T cell receptor beta chain has more than one count but fewer than ten. Its target is not known. Since all of the isolated RNA was reverse transcribed, expressed TCRB transcripts were what got sequenced. Measured with immunoSEQ multiplex PCR; TCRdb has only the in-frame clones, and not every one. The sample records 600,000 or so clones, about 14% being singletons. The germline V gene has CDR1 MNHEY and CDR2 SVGAGI. There are 14 residues in the CDR3. Trimming at V came to 7 bases and at J to 3 bases, leaving 9 bases not matched to a gene. This sample is drawn from a study of beta chain features in type 1 diabetes. Study-wide results and caveats: Naive, central memory and Treg TCRB repertoires appeared more alike in patients than in healthy donors. Patients and controls would share equally any PCR tilt toward shorter templates. For Type 1 diabetes patients, all four CD4+ subsets carried TCRB CDR3s that were moderately but significantly shorter.

The chain joins TRBV6-5 to TRBJ2-7; TRBD2 matches 7 bases. Input material: naive CD4+ T cells from blood. The TCR sequence derives from a man aged 18 to 29 with type 1 diabetes. The CDR3 is CASTKRGGDYEQYF. The CDR3 DNA reads as TGTGCCAGCACCAAACGTGGGGGGGACTACGAGCAGTACTTC.